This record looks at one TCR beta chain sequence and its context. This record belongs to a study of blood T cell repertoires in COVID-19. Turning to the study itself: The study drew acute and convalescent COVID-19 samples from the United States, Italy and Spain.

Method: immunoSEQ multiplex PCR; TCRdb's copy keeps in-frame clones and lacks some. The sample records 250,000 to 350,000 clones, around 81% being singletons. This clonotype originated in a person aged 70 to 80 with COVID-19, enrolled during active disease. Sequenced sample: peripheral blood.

This CDR3 reads CASSPLASATNEKLFF. The CDR3 region has the DNA TGTGCCAGCTCACCCCTGGCCTCTGCAACTAATGAAAAACTGTTTTTT. The chain is built from TRBV18 and TRBJ1-4; D uncertain. The germline V gene encodes CDR1 KGHSH and CDR2 LQKENI. The CDR3 sequence is 16 residues long. Trimming took off 3 bases at V and 0 bases at J, with 11 bases between the two ends.